This entry describes one T cell receptor (beta chain). The entry originates in a study of blood T cell repertoires in COVID-19. About the research overall: Samples representing acute and convalescent COVID-19 were sourced from the United States, Italy and Spain.

Germline lookup yields CDR1 KGHSH and CDR2 LQKENI. The CDR3 loop spans 15 amino acids. Trimming shortened V by 0 bases and J by 9 bases, and 15 bases separated the two germline ends. The repertoire was sequenced with immunoSEQ multiplex PCR; TCRdb's copy has only in-frame clones and lacks some. Among approximately 200,000 clones, 82% were seen once, and the ten largest hold approximately 6.9%. The clonotype originates from a human donor with acute or convalescent COVID-19. The donor label of this sample is uncertain. Specimen: peripheral blood. The chain couples TRBV18 to TRBJ2-1; D might be TRBD2 (5 bases). The CDR3 nucleotides read TGTGCCAGCTCACCACCTGTGGGAGTAGGCGGTGAGCAGTTCTTC. It encodes CASSPPVGVGGEQFF.